Below, 15 T cell receptor beta chains from the same sample are listed, as sequenced in a study of human T cells and chemical hapten exposure. Described time point: pre-sensitization, week 0. As for treatment: therapeutic diphenylcyclopropenone sensitization with weekly scalp DPC. TCRdb reprocessed the RACE reads via MiXCR and lists one record per CDR3 protein. The table shows roughly 100,000 distinct CDR3 sequences, with about a tenth occurring only once. The sample here was whole blood, taken in connection with sensitization to the hapten diphenylcyclopropenone (DPC). The receptors stem from a woman aged 60-75 years with alopecia areata. Some clones in this sample may be carry-over from other donors' samples.

At least ten counts were recorded for this clonotype. The chain has TRBV12-5 and TRBJ2-3, with D unresolved. V lost 4 bases to trimming and J lost 3 bases, with 8 bases between them. The germline V gene encodes CDR1 LGHNT and CDR2 FRNRAP. The CDR3 runs to 13 residues. This chain's CDR3 is CASGSVVTDTQYF. The CDR3 DNA sequence: TGTGCTAGTGGTTCCGTAGTTACAGATACGCAGTATTTT.

As concerns this clonotype: The missing conserved phenylalanine or tryptophan at the end of this CDR3 makes a read error likely. The V gene is TRBV7-9, the J gene TRBJ2-7; 9 nucleotides match TRBD1. From germline, CDR1 is SEHNR and CDR2 FQNEAQ (reference sequence). This CDR3 contains 15 residues. Losses at the gene ends were 1 base for V and 4 bases for J; bases not matched to a gene: 5. The CDR3, as DNA: TGTGCCAGCAGCTTAGTCCCGGGACAGGGATACGAGCAGTACATC. This translates into CASSLVPGQGYEQYI.

This clonotype occurred a few times. The chain carries TRBV20-1 and TRBJ2-5; D call uncertain. Trimming shortened V by 6 bases and J by 1 base, and 9 bases separated the two germline ends. This CDR3 has 12 amino acids. Germline V lookup: CDR1 DFQATT, CDR2 SNEGSKA (reference sequence). The CDR3 DNA follows: TGCAGTGCGATTTACCTCCAAGAGACCCAGTACTTC. Protein: CSAIYLQETQYF.

The table lists this clonotype with many counts. The J gene is TRBJ2-5, the V gene TRBV2; D is unresolved. The CDR3 sequence is 12 residues long. Germline lookup yields CDR1 SNHLY and CDR2 FYNNEI. Deletions cut 2 bases from V and 3 bases from J, with 4 bases between. Here the CDR3 DNA reads TGTGCCAGCAGTGAAACAGAAGAGACCCAGTACTTC. Amino acids: CASSETEETQYF.

This clonotype was found many times. The rearrangement joins TRBV4-2 to TRBJ2-7; 8 positions agree with TRBD2. After removal of 4 bases from V and 0 bases from J, the junction contained 8 bases not matched to a gene. The V gene's germline CDR1 is LGHNA and CDR2 YNFKEQ. The CDR3 loop spans 16 amino acids. CDR3 nucleotide sequence: TGTGCCAGCAGCCCCTTCTCGAGCGGGAGCTCCTACGAGCAGTACTTC. It codes for CASSPFSSGSSYEQYF.

The chain uses TRBV7-8 and TRBJ2-1; 8 bases line up with TRBD1. Germline-derived CDR1 and CDR2 are SGHVS and FQNEAQ. The CDR3 covers 16 residues. The ends lost 6 bases at V and 0 bases at J; junction bases unmatched: 7. CDR3 sequence (DNA): TGTGCCAGCAGTGGGACAGGCGGTCCCTCCTACAATGAGCAGTTCTTC. Translated: CASSGTGGPSYNEQFF.

This clonotype was seen repeatedly, ten times or more. The V call is TRBV18, the J call TRBJ1-1; 8 nucleotides agree with TRBD1. Germline V gene sequence: CDR1 KGHSH, CDR2 LQKENI. The ends lost 3 bases at V and 7 bases at J; junction bases unmatched: 10. This CDR3 contains 15 residues. CDR3: CASSPGMTGDDEAFF. CDR3 DNA: TGTGCCAGCTCACCGGGGATGACAGGGGATGATGAAGCTTTCTTT.

This clonotype was detected many times. The gene calls are TRBV12-3 or TRBV12-4 and TRBJ2-3, with D unresolved. The CDR3 extends over 13 amino acids. Trimming pared 6 bases from V and 5 bases from J, leaving 12 bases between. The CDR3 DNA sequence: TGTGCCAGCAGGGGTGGGTTTGGAGATACGCAGTATTTT. Amino acid sequence: CASRGGFGDTQYF.

V and J are TRBV5-1 and TRBJ2-2; D unclear. The V end lost 1 base, the J end lost 3 bases, and 10 bases lay between the germline ends. The CDR3 runs to 15 residues. Germline CDR1 SGHRS, CDR2 YFSETQ. The CDR3 sequence is CASSLTGYYTGELFF. In DNA form, the CDR3 reads TGCGCCAGCAGCTTGACGGGCTACTACACCGGGGAGCTGTTTTTT.

This clonotype has a count of ten or more. This rearrangement joins TRBV7-2 to TRBJ2-3, with 9 bases that match TRBD1. The CDR3 covers 17 residues. The ends lost 0 bases at V and 2 bases at J; junction bases unmatched: 6. Germline values: CDR1 SGHTA, CDR2 FQGNSA. CDR3 sequence reads: CASSLAYRGLFTDTQYF. The DNA for the CDR3 is TGTGCCAGCAGCTTAGCTTACAGGGGGCTATTCACAGATACGCAGTATTTT.

The chain joins TRBV20-1 to TRBJ1-1; unclear D gene. Trimming took off 2 bases at V and 5 bases at J, with 15 bases between the two ends. This CDR3 is built from 14 residues. CDR1 DFQATT and CDR2 SNEGSKA come from the germline V gene (reference sequence). The DNA for the CDR3 is TGCAGTGCTAGATCGGGCCCCCGGCAAACTGAAGCTTTCTTT. It specifies CSARSGPRQTEAFF.

This clonotype was detected a few times. The genes are TRBV12-5 and TRBJ2-1; D remains unclear. This CDR3 has 15 amino acids. In germline, CDR1 is LGHNT, CDR2 FRNRAP. Trimming took 7 bases from V and 5 from J, leaving 18 bases between them. In DNA form, the CDR3 reads TGTGCTAGTGCCGTAGGTTTGGTCGAAAACAATGAGCAGTTCTTC. As protein: CASAVGLVENNEQFF.

This rearrangement joins TRBV23-1 to TRBJ2-7; possibly TRBD1 for D (6 bases). TRBV23-1 is an open reading frame whose function is uncertain. V was pared by 4 bases and J by 4 bases, with 17 bases between. The CDR3 is 15 residues long. DNA of the CDR3: TGCGCCAGCAGTCCAAAGCCGGGACACCCTTACGAGCAGTACTTC. This translates into CASSPKPGHPYEQYF.

Points on this clonotype: It may be a read error: a sequence one base away is much more abundant. The CDR3 here is CASSPRRSGTSSETRYF. CDR3 bases: TGTGCCAGCTCACCAAGAAGATCCGGGACTTCCTCTGAGACCCGGTACTTC. The chain uses TRBV18 and TRBJ2-5; perhaps TRBD2 as D (6 bases). The V gene's germline CDR1 is KGHSH and CDR2 LQKENI. CDR3 size: 17 residues.

CDR3 sequence reads: CSATPLRSYNEQFF. DNA of the CDR3: TGCAGTGCTACCCCCCTCCGCTCCTACAATGAGCAGTTCTTC. The chain uses TRBV20-1 and TRBJ2-1; no clear D gene. V was cut by 4 bases and J by 0 bases, with 10 bases left in between. Germline V lookup: CDR1 DFQATT, CDR2 SNEGSKA (reference sequence). CDR3 length: 14 amino acids.